This T cell receptor (beta chain) derives from a study of blood T cell repertoires in COVID-19. This CDR3 spans 14 amino acids. V was trimmed by 4 bases and J by 1 base, leaving 10 bases between them. The V gene's germline CDR1 is SGHTA and CDR2 FQGTGA. The repertoire was sequenced with immunoSEQ multiplex PCR; TCRdb's copy has only in-frame clones and lacks some. The table shows some 200,000 clones, with 80% to 85% occurring only once. The chain joins TRBV7-3 to TRBJ1-1; TRBD1 is a possible D gene (5 bases). The source is a woman aged 40 to 50 with acute or convalescent COVID-19. Material: peripheral blood. The chain's CDR3 is CASSSSDTNTEAFF. The CDR3 DNA reads TGTGCCAGCAGCTCCTCGGACACGAACACTGAAGCTTTCTTT.